The clone carrying this TCR beta chain was counted ten times or more. The entry originates in a study of T cells in Graves' hyperthyroidism and ophthalmopathy. The investigators amplified TCR beta CDR3 regions from RNA transcripts. The TCR CDR3 was amplified in a first-round RT-PCR using the HTBI primer set. TCRdb reprocessed the multiplex PCR reads with MiXCR, giving one entry per CDR3 protein. The table records a few hundred thousand distinct CDR3 sequences, roughly 23% of them present only once. For Graves' hyperthyroidism to be stable, ophthalmopathy could not progress within 18 months. The hyperthyroidism patients had all been newly diagnosed, and their disease duration was under 2 months. Their ages ranged from 18 to 65 years. Sequenced material: blood. The clonotype comes from a woman in her forties or fifties with Graves' hyperthyroidism.

For the CDR3, the DNA is TGTGCCAGCAGTTTAGTCTTCCCCGGGAAGAGCTCCTACGAGCAGTACTTC. As protein: CASSLVFPGKSSYEQYF. This chain joins TRBV28 and TRBJ2-7, with a weak D call TRBD2 (5 bases). Germline assignment: CDR1 MDHEN and CDR2 SYDVKM. The CDR3 is 17 residues long. Between the trimmed V and J ends, which lost 2 bases and 0 bases, there was a span of 17 bases.